The next 32 T cell receptor beta chains were all read from a single sample in a study of T cell responses to AZD1222 COVID-19 vaccine. Clones were sequenced by immunoSEQ multiplex PCR, and TCRdb holds only the in-frame ones, with some missing. This table holds more than 95,000 clones, over 70% found once. Sequencing was performed on peripheral blood, taken on day 0 of AZD1222 vaccination. Receptors originate from an adult in good health.

The V and J genes are TRBV10-1 and TRBJ1-1; D perhaps matches TRBD1 (5 bases). The CDR3 loop spans 14 amino acids. The germline V gene has CDR1 WNHNN and CDR2 SYGVQD (reference sequence). Trimming shortened V by 2 bases and J by 1 base, and 8 bases separated the two germline ends. DNA of the CDR3: TGCGCCAGCAGTGAGCAGGGCCAGAACACTGAAGCTTTCTTT. It codes for CASSEQGQNTEAFF.

The J gene is TRBJ2-7, the V gene TRBV2, with 8 bases matching TRBD1. Per germline, CDR1 SNHLY and CDR2 FYNNEI. This CDR3 contains 13 residues. The trim removed 8 bases at V and 1 base at J, leaving 4 bases unmatched. The CDR3 protein is CASRTGPSYEQYF. As DNA, the CDR3 is TGTGCCAGCCGGACAGGGCCATCCTACGAGCAGTACTTC.

This clone was detected only once. V is TRBV5-4 and J is TRBJ1-5, with 8 bases aligning to TRBD1. Germline lookup yields CDR1 SGHNT and CDR2 YYREEE (reference sequence). The CDR3 extends over 15 amino acids. V gave up 5 bases and J gave up 0 bases; unmatched junction bases: 4. CDR3 loop: CASSRGQDSNQPQHF. The CDR3 DNA reads as TGTGCCAGCAGTCGGGGACAGGATAGCAATCAGCCCCAGCATTTT.

This clone came up once. This chain uses TRBV18 with TRBJ1-5; the D gene is possibly TRBD1 (5 bases). V was pared by 2 bases and J by 0 bases, with 11 bases between. This CDR3 region has 16 residues. CDR1 and CDR2 from the germline V gene are KGHSH and LQKENI. As DNA, the CDR3 is TGTGCCAGCTCACCAATCGGGGGAAATAGCAATCAGCCCCAGCATTTT. Translation: CASSPIGGNSNQPQHF. Variable domain in full (rest from reference TRBV18 and TRBJ1-5): NAGVMQNPRHLVRRRGQEARLRCSPMKGHSHVYWYRQLPEEGLKFMVYLQKENIIDESGMPKERFSAEFPKEGPSILRIQQVVRGDSAAYFCASSPIGGNSNQPQHFGDGTRLSIL.

The chain is built from TRBV5-1 and TRBJ2-2; 7 positions match TRBD2. The germline gives CDR1 SGHRS, CDR2 YFSETQ. There are 16 residues in the CDR3. Trimming removed 6 bases from V and 0 bases from J; junction bases left unmatched: 8. The CDR3 sequence is CASTRASGPNTGELFF. CDR3 DNA sequence: TGCGCCAGCACCCGGGCTAGCGGTCCGAACACCGGGGAGCTGTTTTTT.

The V and J genes are TRBV7-9 and TRBJ1-2, with D unresolved. The germline V gene encodes CDR1 SEHNR and CDR2 FQNEAQ (reference sequence). This CDR3 comprises 13 residues. Trimming stripped 4 bases from V and 3 bases from J, with 9 bases between. CDR3 sequence: CASSSDGYYGYTF. Here the CDR3 DNA reads TGTGCCAGCAGCTCGGACGGTTACTATGGCTACACCTTC.

The V and J genes are TRBV27 and TRBJ1-5, with no clear D. Germline loops: CDR1 MNHEY, CDR2 SMNVEV (reference sequence). There are 14 residues in the CDR3. Trimming took 2 bases from V and 2 from J, leaving 7 bases between them. CDR3 nucleotides: TGTGCCAGCAGTTTAGTCCGAGGCAATCAGCCCCAGCATTTT. Its translation: CASSLVRGNQPQHF.

A few counts support this clone. The chain carries TRBV5-1 and TRBJ2-7; 13 nucleotides align to TRBD2. The CDR3 has 17 residues. The J segment lost 2 bases and the V segment lost 2 bases, leaving 7 bases of the junction unmatched. CDR1 and CDR2 from the germline V gene are SGHRS and YFSETQ. The DNA for the CDR3 is TGCGCCAGCAGCTTCGGGACCGGGACTAGCGGGACCTACGAGCAGTACTTC. Translation: CASSFGTGTSGTYEQYF.

The genes are TRBV5-1 and TRBJ2-7; tentatively, D is TRBD2 (5 bases). V was cut by 3 bases and J by 5 bases, with 15 bases left in between. Germline CDR1 reads SGHRS; CDR2 reads YFSETQ. The CDR3 runs to 14 residues. The CDR3 protein is CASSSRGSGNEQYF. As DNA, the CDR3 is TGCGCCAGCAGCTCTCGAGGGAGTGGGAACGAGCAGTACTTC.

In DNA, the CDR3 is TGTGCCAGCAGTTTTGGGGGCCCGAACACTGAAGCTTTCTTT. Encoded protein: CASSFGGPNTEAFF. The J gene is TRBJ1-1, the V gene TRBV27; tentative D call: TRBD1 (6 bases). The CDR3 is 14 residues long. The germline V gene has CDR1 MNHEY and CDR2 SMNVEV (reference sequence). Trimming pared 3 bases from V and 1 base from J, leaving 9 bases between.

The chain joins TRBV9 to TRBJ1-2, with 8 bases identical to TRBD1. The CDR3 length is 17 residues. CDR1 SGDLS and CDR2 YYNGEE come from the germline V gene. V was clipped by 4 bases and J by 3 bases; unmatched bases: 14. The chain's CDR3 is CASSQGAGASKDYGYTF. The CDR3 coding sequence is TGTGCCAGCAGCCAGGGGGCAGGGGCCTCCAAGGACTATGGCTACACCTTC.

The genes are TRBV27 and TRBJ2-5; 8 bases map to TRBD1. Unmatched junction bases numbered 8, after V lost 4 bases and J lost 4 bases. CDR3 length equals 15 residues. CDR1 is MNHEY, CDR2 SMNVEV, per germline (reference sequence). This CDR3 is CASSSPLGTGETQYF. CDR3 nucleotides: TGTGCCAGCAGTTCTCCCCTGGGGACAGGAGAGACCCAGTACTTC.

The V gene is TRBV2, the J gene TRBJ2-7, with D possibly TRBD2 on 6 matching bases. Germline V gene sequence: CDR1 SNHLY, CDR2 FYNNEI. Trimming cost V 5 bases and J 3 bases, with 17 bases left between them. This CDR3 contains 15 residues. DNA for the CDR3: TGTGCCAGCAGTCTAGCGCGGTTGATAGTCTACGAGCAGTACTTC. The encoded protein is CASSLARLIVYEQYF.

Only one count was recorded for this clone. The chain recombines TRBV5-1 with TRBJ1-5; D perhaps matches TRBD1 (6 bases). Germline V gene sequence: CDR1 SGHRS, CDR2 YFSETQ. V shed 1 base and J shed 3 bases, with 8 bases lying between them. CDR3 length: 14 amino acids. The CDR3: CASSLSGANQPQHF. The CDR3 coding sequence is TGCGCCAGCAGCTTGTCAGGGGCCAATCAGCCCCAGCATTTT.

The chain employs TRBV5-6 and TRBJ1-5; D may be TRBD1 (5 bases). Trimming removed 1 base from V and 7 bases from J, with 12 bases in between. CDR1 and CDR2 from the germline V gene are SGHDT and YYEEEE. This CDR3 has 14 residues. The CDR3 DNA reads as TGTGCCAGCAGCTTGACTGGGGGGACCCAGCCCCAGCATTTT. Its translation is CASSLTGGTQPQHF.

This chain joins TRBV15 and TRBJ2-2; the D gene is possibly TRBD1 (5 bases). Trimming pared 1 base from V and 7 bases from J, leaving 13 bases between. The CDR3 runs to 15 residues. The germline V gene has CDR1 LNHNV and CDR2 YYDKDF (reference sequence). The CDR3: CATSRGQSPYGELFF. CDR3 in DNA: TGTGCCACCAGCAGAGGACAGAGCCCCTACGGGGAGCTGTTTTTT. Drawing the rest from reference TRBV15 and TRBJ2-2, the complete variable domain is DAMVIQNPRYQVTQFGKPVTLSCSQTLNHNVMYWYQQKSSQAPKLLFHYYDKDFNNEADTPDNFQSRRPNTSFCFLDIRSPGLGDTAMYLCATSRGQSPYGELFFGEGSRLTVL.

The chain joins TRBV28 to TRBJ1-1; D ambiguous. Per germline, CDR1 MDHEN and CDR2 SYDVKM. Trimming took 10 bases from V and 0 from J, leaving 9 bases between them. CDR3 length: 12 amino acids. CDR3 region: CATTEMNTEAFF. The CDR3 DNA reads as TGTGCCACGACGGAGATGAACACTGAAGCTTTCTTT.

In regard to this clone: This CDR3 is also generated by other DNA sequences in the sample. The gene calls are TRBV19 and TRBJ2-7; D unresolved. CDR3 length equals 14 residues. The V gene's germline CDR1 is LNHDA and CDR2 SQIVND (reference sequence). V dropped 5 bases and J dropped 2 bases, with 13 bases sitting between them. The CDR3 protein is CASSGGVLAYEQYF. The CDR3, as DNA: TGTGCCAGTAGTGGCGGAGTTTTGGCCTACGAGCAGTACTTC.

This chain links TRBV29-1 with TRBJ1-1; 11 positions agree with TRBD1. CDR3 length: 13 residues. CDR1 and CDR2 (germline): SQVTM, ANQGSEA. V shed 7 bases, J shed 4 bases, and the junction held 5 bases outside the gene matches. The CDR3 region has the DNA TGCAGCGCTTGGGACAGGGGGGGCACTGAAGCTTTCTTT. Amino acid sequence: CSAWDRGGTEAFF.

This chain links TRBV7-2 with TRBJ2-5, with TRBD2 as a possible D gene (5 bases). The V end lost 4 bases, the J end lost 7 bases, and 10 bases lay between the germline ends. Germline V gives CDR1 SGHTA, CDR2 FQGNSA. The CDR3 contains 12 residues. As DNA, the CDR3 is TGTGCCAGCAGCTCAGTCGCGGGGACCCAGTACTTC. It is translated as CASSSVAGTQYF.

This clone was seen a single time. The chain carries TRBV7-2 and TRBJ1-2, with D hard to call. Germline CDR1 SGHTA, CDR2 FQGNSA. Trimming left V 4 bases short and J 4 bases short, with 13 bases between. There are 14 residues in the CDR3. CDR3 in amino acids: CASSSPPQAYGYTF. The CDR3 DNA reads TGTGCCAGCAGCTCTCCCCCCCAAGCCTATGGCTACACCTTC.

The DNA of the CDR3 is TGTGCCGTGTCAGGGGGCAGGTATGGCTACACCTTC. It codes for CAVSGGRYGYTF. The J gene is TRBJ1-2, the V gene TRBV2; 8 bases align to TRBD1. Looked up from germline, CDR1 is SNHLY and CDR2 is FYNNEI. CDR3 length: 12 amino acids. V lost 11 bases, J lost 5 bases, and 7 bases stayed unmatched.

With regard to this clone: Germline is not matched at one junction end, which may reflect a read error. The gene calls are TRBV7-7 and TRBJ1-1, with unresolved D. The length of the CDR3 is 13 residues. CDR1 SSHAT and CDR2 FNYEAQ come from the germline V gene (reference sequence). DNA for the CDR3: TGTGCTAGCAGCTTAGATAGGGACACTGAAGCTTTCTTT. This sequence encodes CASSLDRDTEAFF.

The chain has TRBV6-5 and TRBJ1-4, with TRBD1 matching over 7 bases. Germline loops: CDR1 MNHEY, CDR2 SVGAGI. The CDR3 has 14 amino acids. Trimming at V came to 6 bases and at J to 6 bases, leaving 7 bases not matched to a gene. This chain's CDR3 is CASRPTGAHEKLFF. CDR3 coding DNA: TGTGCCAGCAGACCAACAGGGGCGCATGAAAAACTGTTTTTT.

V gene TRBV24-1 combines with J gene TRBJ1-2; the match to TRBD1 covers 7 bases. V trimming: 4 bases; J trimming: 4 bases; junction bases outside the gene matches: 5. This CDR3 spans 14 amino acids. Germline V gene sequence: CDR1 KGHDR, CDR2 SFDVKD. The CDR3 coding sequence is TGTGCCACCAGTGACCTAGGACAGGCCTATGGCTACACCTTC. This encodes CATSDLGQAYGYTF.

The rearrangement links TRBV11-1 to TRBJ2-3, with no clear D. CDR3 length: 15 residues. Trimming removed 5 bases at V and 5 bases at J, with 17 bases between. Germline V gene data show CDR1 as SGHAT and CDR2 as FQDESV (reference sequence). CDR3 amino acids: CASSHLFPTRDTQYF. The CDR3 DNA is TGTGCCAGCAGCCACTTATTTCCTACCAGAGATACGCAGTATTTT.

The V gene is TRBV6-5, the J gene TRBJ2-3; the D gene is possibly TRBD1 (5 bases). Germline CDR1 MNHEY, CDR2 SVGAGI. Between the trimmed V and J ends, which lost 8 bases and 2 bases, there was a span of 11 bases. The CDR3 spans 13 residues. CDR3 protein: CASGHSNTDTQYF. As DNA, the CDR3 is TGTGCCAGCGGACATTCAAACACAGATACGCAGTATTTT.

The chain links TRBV19 to TRBJ1-6, with TRBD1 as a possible D gene (5 bases). V dropped 5 bases and J dropped 8 bases, with 16 bases sitting between them. From germline, CDR1 is LNHDA and CDR2 SQIVND (reference sequence). The CDR3 is 15 residues long. CDR3 nucleotides: TGTGCCAGTAGTCTGGTTTGGCAGGGAGATTCACCCCTCCACTTT. Protein: CASSLVWQGDSPLHF.

The V and J genes are TRBV5-5 and TRBJ1-4; D may be TRBD1 (5 bases). CDR1 is SGHKS and CDR2 is YYEKEE in the germline V gene (reference sequence). This CDR3 comprises 15 residues. Trimming removed 2 bases from V and 7 bases from J, with 15 bases in between. DNA of the CDR3: TGTGCCAGCAGCTTATTGGCAGGGCGGCCTGAAAAACTGTTTTTT. Its translation is CASSLLAGRPEKLFF.

This clone was detected only a few times. The chain is built from TRBV5-4 and TRBJ1-2; 8 bases fit TRBD1. Germline V CDR1 and CDR2: SGHNT, YYREEE (reference sequence). The CDR3 has 15 amino acids. J lost 3 bases, V lost 4 bases, and 8 bases had no gene match. The CDR3 sequence: CASSTQGASDYGYTF. Written as DNA, the CDR3 is TGTGCCAGCAGCACCCAGGGGGCAAGTGACTATGGCTACACCTTC.

The chain is built from TRBV6-5 and TRBJ2-7; D not resolved. Trimming left V 3 bases short and J 3 bases short, with 3 bases between. The CDR3 sequence is 11 residues long. The germline gives CDR1 MNHEY, CDR2 SVGAGI. As DNA, the CDR3 is TGTGCCAGCAGTTATAACTACGAGCAGTACTTC. Amino acid sequence: CASSYNYEQYF.

The chain joins TRBV5-1 to TRBJ2-3; D is uncertain. The CDR3 extends over 11 amino acids. V gave up 5 bases and J gave up 5 bases, with 6 bases separating them. Germline CDR1 and CDR2: SGHRS and YFSETQ. CDR3 amino acids: CASRAGDTQYF. The CDR3 DNA reads TGCGCCAGCAGAGCTGGAGATACGCAGTATTTT.